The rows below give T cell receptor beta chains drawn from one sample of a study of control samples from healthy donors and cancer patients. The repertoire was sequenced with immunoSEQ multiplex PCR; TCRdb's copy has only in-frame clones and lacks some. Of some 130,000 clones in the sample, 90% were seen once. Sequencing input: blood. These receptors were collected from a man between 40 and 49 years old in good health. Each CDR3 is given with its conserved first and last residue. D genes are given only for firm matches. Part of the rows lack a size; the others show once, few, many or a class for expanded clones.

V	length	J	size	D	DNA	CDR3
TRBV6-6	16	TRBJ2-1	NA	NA	TGTGCCAGCATCTTCCATGGAGCAAATACTTACAATGAGCAGTTCTTC	CASIFHGANTYNEQFF
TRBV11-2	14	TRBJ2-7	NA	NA	TGTGCCAGCAGCTTAGAGCGGAGCTCCTACGAGCAGTACTTC	CASSLERSSYEQYF
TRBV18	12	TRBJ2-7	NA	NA	TGTGCCAGCTCCCCGGGGCCCTACGAGCAGTACTTC	CASSPGPYEQYF
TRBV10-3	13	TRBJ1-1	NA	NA	TGTGCCACCAGGACAGACTGGAACACTGAAGCTTTCTTT	CATRTDWNTEAFF
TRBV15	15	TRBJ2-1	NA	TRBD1	TGTGCCACCAGCACCGCAAGACAGGGAAACAATGAGCAGTTCTTC	CATSTARQGNNEQFF
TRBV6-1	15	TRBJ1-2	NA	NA	TGTGCCAGCAGTGATAGGAACAGGATCATCTATGGCTACACCTTC	CASSDRNRIIYGYTF
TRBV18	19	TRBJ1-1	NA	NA	TGTGCCAGCTCAAATCTGAACAGGGATGGACTAAGTCAGAACACTGAAGCTTTCTTT	CASSNLNRDGLSQNTEAFF
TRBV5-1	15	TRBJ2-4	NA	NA	TGCGCCAGCAGCTTGGCCGGGGGACTGGAAAACATTCAGTACTTC	CASSLAGGLENIQYF
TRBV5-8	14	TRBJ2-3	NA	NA	TGTGCCAGCAGCTCGGGACGGGCGGGAGATACGCAGTATTTT	CASSSGRAGDTQYF
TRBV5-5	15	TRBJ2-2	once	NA	TGTGCCAGCGTCTCGGGAGCGGGGAACACCGGGGAGCTGTTTTTT	CASVSGAGNTGELFF
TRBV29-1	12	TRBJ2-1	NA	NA	TGCAGCGCCGCCCTTCTGATGGGCGAGCAGTTCTTC	CSAALLMGEQFF
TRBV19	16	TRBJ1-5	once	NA	TGTGCCAGTAGTATCCTGACTGGGAGAAGCAATCAGCCCCAGCATTTT	CASSILTGRSNQPQHF
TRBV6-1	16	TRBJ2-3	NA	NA	TGTGCCAGCAGTGAAAACTCGAGGGGCCTTGGAGATACGCAGTATTTT	CASSENSRGLGDTQYF
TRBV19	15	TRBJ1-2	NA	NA	TGTGCCAGTAGTGCTAAACCCGGACGGACCTATGGCTACACCTTC	CASSAKPGRTYGYTF
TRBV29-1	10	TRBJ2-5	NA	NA	TGCAGCGTAGAAGAGTTGACCCAGTACTTC	CSVEELTQYF
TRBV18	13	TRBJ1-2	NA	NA	TGTGCCAGCTCACCAAGAGGGAACTATGGCTACACCTTC	CASSPRGNYGYTF
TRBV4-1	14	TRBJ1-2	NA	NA	TGCGCCAGCAGCCAGGCAGGGTCTTATTATGGCTACACCTTC	CASSQAGSYYGYTF
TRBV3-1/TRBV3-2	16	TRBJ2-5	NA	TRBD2	TGTGCCAGCAGCCTAAAGACTAGCGGGGGGGCAGAGACCCAGTACTTC	CASSLKTSGGAETQYF
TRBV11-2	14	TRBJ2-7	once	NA	TGTGCCAGCAGCTTAATCCGAACTACCTACGAGCAGTACTTC	CASSLIRTTYEQYF
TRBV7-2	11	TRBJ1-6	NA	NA	TGTGCCAGCAGCGCCTTTTTCCCCCTCCACTTT	CASSAFFPLHF
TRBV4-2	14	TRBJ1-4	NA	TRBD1	TGTGCCAGCAGCCAGGGACAGGGAGGGGAAAAACTGTTTTTT	CASSQGQGGEKLFF
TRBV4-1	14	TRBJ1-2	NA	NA	TGCGCCAGCAGCCAAGTTGGGGGGAACTATGGCTACACCTTC	CASSQVGGNYGYTF
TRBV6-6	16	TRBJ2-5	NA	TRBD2	TGTGCCAGCAGACCCGGGACTAGCGGGGGCCGGGAGACCCAGTACTTC	CASRPGTSGGRETQYF
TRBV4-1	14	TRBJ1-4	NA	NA	TGCGCCAGCAGCCAAGTACCGGGGATAGAAAAACTGTTTTTT	CASSQVPGIEKLFF
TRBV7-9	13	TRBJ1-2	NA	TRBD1	TGTGCCAGCAGCGAGACAGGGGCCTATGGCTACACCTTC	CASSETGAYGYTF
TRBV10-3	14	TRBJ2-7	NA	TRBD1	TGTGCCATCAGGACAGGGGCAAACTCCTACGAGCAGTACTTC	CAIRTGANSYEQYF
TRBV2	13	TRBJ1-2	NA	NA	TGTGCCAGCAGTGAAGTCGCCCTCTATGGCTACACCTTC	CASSEVALYGYTF
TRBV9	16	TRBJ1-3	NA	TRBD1	TGTGCCAGCAGCCCTCAACCCGGACAGGGGGCCAACACCATATATTTT	CASSPQPGQGANTIYF
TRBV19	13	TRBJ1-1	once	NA	TGTGCCAGTAGGTTAACAGAGAACACTGAAGCTTTCTTT	CASRLTENTEAFF
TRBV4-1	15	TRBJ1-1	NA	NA	TGCGCCAGCAGCCAAGCGTCTTCGGGGGGCCGGGAAGCTTTCTTT	CASSQASSGGREAFF
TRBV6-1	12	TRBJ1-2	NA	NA	TGTGCCAGCAGTGAACCGGGGGATGGCTACACCTTC	CASSEPGDGYTF
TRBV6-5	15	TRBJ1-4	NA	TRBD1	TGTGCCAGCCAGGACAGGGGAGGAACTAATGAAAAACTGTTTTTT	CASQDRGGTNEKLFF
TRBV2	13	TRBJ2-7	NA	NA	TGTGCCAGCAGTGAAGAGGGATCGTACGAGCAGTACTTC	CASSEEGSYEQYF
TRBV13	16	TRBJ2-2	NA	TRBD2	TGTGCCAGCAGCTTATTCGGGACTAGTGTCACCGGGGAGCTGTTTTTT	CASSLFGTSVTGELFF
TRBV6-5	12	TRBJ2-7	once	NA	TGTGCCAGCAGTCCCCTACAGGGTTGGCAGTACTTC	CASSPLQGWQYF
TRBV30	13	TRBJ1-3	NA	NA	TGTGCCTGGGGGGGACTCTCTGGAAACACCATATATTTT	CAWGGLSGNTIYF
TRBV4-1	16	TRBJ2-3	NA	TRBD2	TGCGCCAGCAGCCAAGCAGGCGGGGGGGCCGGAGATACGCAGTATTTT	CASSQAGGGAGDTQYF
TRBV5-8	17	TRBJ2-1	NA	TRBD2	TGTGCCAGCAGCCGCGGGACTAGCGGGGGATACTACAATGAGCAGTTCTTC	CASSRGTSGGYYNEQFF
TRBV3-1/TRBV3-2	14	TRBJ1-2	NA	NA	TGTGCCAGCAGCCCAGCTTACAGGCCCTATGGCTACACCTTC	CASSPAYRPYGYTF
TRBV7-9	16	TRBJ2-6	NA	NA	TGTGCCAGCAGCTTAGGGACAGCCACTGGGGCCAACGTCCTGACTTTC	CASSLGTATGANVLTF
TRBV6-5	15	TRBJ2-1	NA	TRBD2	TGTGCCAGCAGTTACGCCCTAGCGGGGGGGCGGGAGCAGTTCTTC	CASSYALAGGREQFF
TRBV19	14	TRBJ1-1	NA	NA	TGTGCCATAAAAGGGTTGGGGGATAACACTGAAGCTTTCTTT	CAIKGLGDNTEAFF
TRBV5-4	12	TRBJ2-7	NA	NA	TGTGCCAGCAGCTTGGATGGCTACGAGCAGTACTTC	CASSLDGYEQYF
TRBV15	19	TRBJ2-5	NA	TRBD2	TGTGCCACCAGCAGAGAAACCGGGACTAGCGGGGGGGCCCGGGAGACCCAGTACTTC	CATSRETGTSGGARETQYF
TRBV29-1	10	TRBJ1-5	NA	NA	TGCAGCGCCGAAGGCTCGCCCCAGCATTTT	CSAEGSPQHF
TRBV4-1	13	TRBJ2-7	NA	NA	TGCGCCAGCAGCCACCCGGGACCGTACGAGCAGTACTTC	CASSHPGPYEQYF
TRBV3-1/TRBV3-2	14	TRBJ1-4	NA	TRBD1	TGTGCCAGCAGCCAGGGAAACAGGGGAGAAAAACTGTTTTTT	CASSQGNRGEKLFF